This is a list of T cell receptor beta chains from one sample in a study of cytomegalovirus exposure and HLA in healthy donors. Sequenced by immunoSEQ multiplex PCR; TCRdb stores in-frame clones only, minus some. Of more than 95,000 clones in the sample, roughly 89% are singletons; the top ten hold about 2.1%. Material for sequencing was PBMCs. The receptors derive from a woman between 18 and 29 years old in good health and CMV-seronegative. The CDR3 runs from the conserved cysteine through the conserved F or W.

v_call,cdr3_aa
TRBV5-1,CASGTGEVRTDTQYF
TRBV2,CASRAGLAAGTGELFF
TRBV25-1,CASSGLKLVTGNYEQYF
TRBV27,CASSPGGSYNEQFF
TRBV19,CATLTGGYNTEAFF
TRBV5-1,CASSPGQTPTNEKLFF
TRBV11-1,CASSLDRTGARKAFF
TRBV5-1,CASRDGQGNYDEQYF
TRBV9,CASSVAPEGAEAFF
TRBV5-1,CASSSSAVDNTEAFF
TRBV6-5,CASIGSLSGNTIYF
TRBV14,CASSQYSLYEQYF
TRBV27,CASRYRQEPNYGYTF
TRBV9,CASSVDASGGGELFF
TRBV4-1,CASSQATAGLAFNEQFF
TRBV9,CASSVRDRGREQYF
TRBV5-6,CASTGPLRDDTGELFF
TRBV9,CASSVRGGSGADTDTQYF
TRBV28,CASSPRKGGLETQYF
TRBV27,CASSSFGMYTF
TRBV6-5,CASSYSLLAGHYEQYF
TRBV30,CAWSGSGGANSYNEQFF